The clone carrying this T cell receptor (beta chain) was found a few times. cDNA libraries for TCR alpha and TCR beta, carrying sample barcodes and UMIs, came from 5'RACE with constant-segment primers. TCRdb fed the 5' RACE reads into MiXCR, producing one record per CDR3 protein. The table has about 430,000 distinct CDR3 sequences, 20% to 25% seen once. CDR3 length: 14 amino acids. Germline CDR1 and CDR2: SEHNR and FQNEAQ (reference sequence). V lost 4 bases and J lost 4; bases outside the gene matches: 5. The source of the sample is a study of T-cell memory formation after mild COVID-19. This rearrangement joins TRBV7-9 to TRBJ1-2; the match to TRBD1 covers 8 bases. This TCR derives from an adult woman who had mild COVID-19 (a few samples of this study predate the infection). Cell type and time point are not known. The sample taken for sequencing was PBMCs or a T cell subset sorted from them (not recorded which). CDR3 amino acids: CASSSGQVTYGYTF. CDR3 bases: TGTGCCAGCAGCTCGGGACAGGTCACCTATGGCTACACCTTC. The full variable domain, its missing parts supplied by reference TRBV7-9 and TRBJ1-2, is DTGVSQNPRHKITKRGQNVTFRCDPISEHNRLYWYRQTLGQGPEFLTYFQNEAQLEKSRLLSDRFSAERPKGSFSTLEIQRTEQGDSAMYLCASSSGQVTYGYTFGSGTRLTVV.